The present entry profiles one T cell receptor beta chain with its context. Its antigen is unknown. Each and every patient relapsed after autologous stem cell transplantation, and patients got differing brentuximab vedotin exposure. The study recorded best responses of complete response, partial response or progressive disease. This specimen comes from a study of PD-1 blockade in classical Hodgkin lymphoma. Broader study findings: Possibly reflecting disease activity or prior therapy, repertoire differences have causes that remain undefined. Baseline diversity resembling that of newly diagnosed patients was seen in complete responders. Researchers reported that CD4+ TCR diversity, though not CD8+, rose significantly by C4D1.

The repertoire was sequenced with immunoSEQ multiplex PCR; TCRdb's copy has only in-frame clones and lacks some. This repertoire shows about 4,700 clones, approximately 66% found once; its top ten account for around 66%. CDR1 is KGHSH and CDR2 is LQKENI in the germline V gene. This CDR3 has 16 amino acids. Between the trimmed V and J ends, which lost 4 bases and 1 base, there was a span of 13 bases. The specimen was peripheral blood mononuclear cells (PBMCs), collected before the second cycle of nivolumab. J is TRBJ2-2 and V is TRBV18, with D uncertain. This TCR was sampled from a human donor with classical Hodgkin lymphoma. The CDR3 reads CASSRAGPKNTGELFF. In DNA form, the CDR3 reads TGTGCCAGCTCACGGGCCGGGCCCAAGAACACCGGGGAGCTGTTTTTT.